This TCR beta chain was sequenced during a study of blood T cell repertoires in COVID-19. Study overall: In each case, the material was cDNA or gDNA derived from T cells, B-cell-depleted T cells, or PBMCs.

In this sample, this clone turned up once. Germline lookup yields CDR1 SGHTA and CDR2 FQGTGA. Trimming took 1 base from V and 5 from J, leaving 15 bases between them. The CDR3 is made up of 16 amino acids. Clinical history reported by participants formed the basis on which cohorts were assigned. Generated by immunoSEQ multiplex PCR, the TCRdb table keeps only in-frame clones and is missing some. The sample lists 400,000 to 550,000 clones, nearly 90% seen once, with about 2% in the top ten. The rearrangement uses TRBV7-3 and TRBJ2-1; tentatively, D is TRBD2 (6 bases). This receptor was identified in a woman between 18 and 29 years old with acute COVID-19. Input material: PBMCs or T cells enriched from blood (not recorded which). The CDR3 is CASSLRGGAGDNEQFF. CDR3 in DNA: TGTGCCAGCAGCTTAAGGGGCGGGGCGGGCGACAATGAGCAGTTCTTC.